This T cell receptor (beta chain) is from a study of Graves' ophthalmopathy and Graves' hyperthyroidism. About the research overall: Calling hyperthyroidism stable required that no ophthalmopathy show up within 18 months of follow-up.

In its sample, this clonotype was seen a few times. V was trimmed by 0 bases and J by 1 base, leaving 7 bases between them. Germline values: CDR1 MGHRA, CDR2 YSYEKL. CDR3 length: 14 residues. Scientists amplified the TCR beta CDR3 regions from RNA transcripts. HTBI-primed first-round RT-PCR preceded second-round multiplex PCR. TCRdb itself ran the multiplex PCR reads through MiXCR, one entry per CDR3 protein. The repertoire consists of more than 1,000,000 distinct CDR3 sequences, with about two fifths occurring once and the leading ten covering around 10%. The chain carries TRBV4-1 and TRBJ2-7; D unresolved. The TCR comes from an adult man with Graves' hyperthyroidism. Sequencing was carried out using peripheral blood or thyroid tissue (not recorded which). The DNA for the CDR3 is TGCGCCAGCAGCCAAGAAGCCACGTCCTACGAGCAGTACTTC. It yields the protein CASSQEATSYEQYF.